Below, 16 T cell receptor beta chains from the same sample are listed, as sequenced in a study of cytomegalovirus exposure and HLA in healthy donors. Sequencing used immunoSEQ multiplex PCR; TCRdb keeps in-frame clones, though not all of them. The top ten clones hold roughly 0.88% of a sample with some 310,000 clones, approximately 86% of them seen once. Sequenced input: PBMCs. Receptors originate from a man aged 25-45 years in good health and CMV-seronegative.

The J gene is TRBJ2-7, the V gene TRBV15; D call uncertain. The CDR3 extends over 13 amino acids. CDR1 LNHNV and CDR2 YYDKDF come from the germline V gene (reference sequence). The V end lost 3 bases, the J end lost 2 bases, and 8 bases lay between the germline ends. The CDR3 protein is CATSSQWPYEQYF. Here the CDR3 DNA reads TGTGCCACCAGCAGCCAATGGCCCTACGAGCAGTACTTC.

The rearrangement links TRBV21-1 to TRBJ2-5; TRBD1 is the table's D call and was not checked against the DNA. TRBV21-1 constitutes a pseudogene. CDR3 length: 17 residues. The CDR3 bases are TGTGCCAGCAGACGACAGGGTTGGAGCTTAGACGAAGAGACCCAGTACTTC. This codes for CASRRQGWSLDEETQYF.

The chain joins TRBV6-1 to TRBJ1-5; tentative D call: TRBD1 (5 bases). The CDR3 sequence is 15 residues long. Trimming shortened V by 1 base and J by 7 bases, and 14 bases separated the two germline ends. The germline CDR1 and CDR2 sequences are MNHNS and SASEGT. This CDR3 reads CASSEDGGTGQPQHF. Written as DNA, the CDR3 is TGTGCCAGCAGTGAAGATGGGGGGACGGGACAGCCCCAGCATTTT.

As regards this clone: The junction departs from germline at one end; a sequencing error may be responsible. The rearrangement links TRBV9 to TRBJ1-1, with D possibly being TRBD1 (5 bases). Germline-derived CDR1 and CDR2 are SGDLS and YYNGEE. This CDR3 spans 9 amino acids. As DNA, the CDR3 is TGTGCCAGCAGCCTACAGGCGGACTTT. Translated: CASSLQADF.

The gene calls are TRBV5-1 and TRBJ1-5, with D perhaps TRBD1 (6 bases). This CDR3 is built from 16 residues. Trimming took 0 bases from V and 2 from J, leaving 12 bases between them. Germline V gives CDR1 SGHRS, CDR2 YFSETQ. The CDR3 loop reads CASSLGGGEGNQPQHF. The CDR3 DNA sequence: TGCGCCAGCAGCTTGGGTGGGGGCGAGGGCAATCAGCCCCAGCATTTT.

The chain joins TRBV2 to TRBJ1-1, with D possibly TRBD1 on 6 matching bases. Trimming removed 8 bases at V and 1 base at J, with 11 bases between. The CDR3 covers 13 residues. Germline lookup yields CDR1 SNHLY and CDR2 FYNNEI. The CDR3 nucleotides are TGTGCCAGCGGAAGGGGGACGAACACTGAAGCTTTCTTT. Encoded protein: CASGRGTNTEAFF. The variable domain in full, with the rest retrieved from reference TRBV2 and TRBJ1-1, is EPEVTQTPSHQVTQMGQEVILRCVPISNHLYFYWYRQILGQKVEFLVSFYNNEISEKSEIFDDQFSVERPDGSNFTLKIRSTKLEDSAMYFCASGRGTNTEAFFGQGTRLTVV.

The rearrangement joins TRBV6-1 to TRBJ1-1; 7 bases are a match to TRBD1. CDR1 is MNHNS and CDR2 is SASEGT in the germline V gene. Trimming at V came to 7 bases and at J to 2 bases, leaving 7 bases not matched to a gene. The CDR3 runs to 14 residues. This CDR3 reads CASTPTGTNTEAFF. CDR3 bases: TGTGCCAGCACCCCGACAGGGACAAACACTGAAGCTTTCTTT.

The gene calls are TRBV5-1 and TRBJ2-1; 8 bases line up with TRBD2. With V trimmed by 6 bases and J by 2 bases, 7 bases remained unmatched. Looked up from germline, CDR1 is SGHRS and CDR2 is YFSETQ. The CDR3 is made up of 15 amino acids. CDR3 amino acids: CASKSGGQTYNEQFF. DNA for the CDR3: TGCGCCAGCAAGTCGGGGGGGCAGACCTACAATGAGCAGTTCTTC.

CDR3 bases: TGTGCCAGCAGCTTCCTGATGCCAGGGGCAACTAATGAAAAACTGTTTTTT. Protein product: CASSFLMPGATNEKLFF. The rearrangement uses TRBV7-2 and TRBJ1-4, with a possible D match to TRBD1 (6 bases). Germline V gene data show CDR1 as SGHTA and CDR2 as FQGNSA. The germline V and J ends were trimmed by 3 bases and 0 bases, with 14 bases remaining between them. There are 17 residues in the CDR3.

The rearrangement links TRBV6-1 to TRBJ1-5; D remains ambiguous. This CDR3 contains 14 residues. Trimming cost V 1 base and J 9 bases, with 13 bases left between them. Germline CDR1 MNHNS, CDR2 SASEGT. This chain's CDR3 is CASSEGRALGPQHF. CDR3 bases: TGTGCCAGCAGTGAAGGGAGGGCCTTAGGGCCCCAGCATTTT.

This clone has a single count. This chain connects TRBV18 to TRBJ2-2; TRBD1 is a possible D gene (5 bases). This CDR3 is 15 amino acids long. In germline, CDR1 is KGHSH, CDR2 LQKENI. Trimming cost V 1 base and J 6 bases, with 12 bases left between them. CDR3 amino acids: CASSPRQGNPGELFF. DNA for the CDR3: TGTGCCAGCTCACCACGCCAGGGTAACCCCGGGGAGCTGTTTTTT. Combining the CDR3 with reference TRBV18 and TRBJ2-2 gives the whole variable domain NAGVMQNPRHLVRRRGQEARLRCSPMKGHSHVYWYRQLPEEGLKFMVYLQKENIIDESGMPKERFSAEFPKEGPSILRIQQVVRGDSAAYFCASSPRQGNPGELFFGEGSRLTVL.

In DNA form, the CDR3 reads TGTGCCAGCAGACCCCAAAACAGGACCTACGAGCAGTACTTC. It is translated as CASRPQNRTYEQYF. The chain carries TRBV6-5 and TRBJ2-7; tentative D call: TRBD1 (5 bases). Germline CDR1 reads MNHEY; CDR2 reads SVGAGI. The CDR3 spans 14 residues. The V and J ends lost 6 bases and 2 bases respectively, with 14 bases between them.

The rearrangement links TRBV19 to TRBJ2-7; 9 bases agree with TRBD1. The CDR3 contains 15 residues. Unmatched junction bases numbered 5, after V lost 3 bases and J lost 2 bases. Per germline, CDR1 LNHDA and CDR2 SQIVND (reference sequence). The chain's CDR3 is CASSIRTGATYEQYF. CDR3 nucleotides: TGTGCCAGTAGTATTAGGACAGGGGCCACCTACGAGCAGTACTTC.

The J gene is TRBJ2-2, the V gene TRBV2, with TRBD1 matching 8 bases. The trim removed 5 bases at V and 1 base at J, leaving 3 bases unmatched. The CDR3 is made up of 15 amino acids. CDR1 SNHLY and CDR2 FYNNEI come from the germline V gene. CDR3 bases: TGTGCCAGCAGTCCGGGACAGGTGAACACCGGGGAGCTGTTTTTT. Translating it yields CASSPGQVNTGELFF.

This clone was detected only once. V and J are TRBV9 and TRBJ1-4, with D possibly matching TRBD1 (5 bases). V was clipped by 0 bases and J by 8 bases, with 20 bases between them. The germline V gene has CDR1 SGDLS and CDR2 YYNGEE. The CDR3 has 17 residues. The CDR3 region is CASSVGIGWAGQEKLFF. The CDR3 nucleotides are TGTGCCAGCAGCGTAGGTATTGGTTGGGCAGGGCAAGAAAAACTGTTTTTT.

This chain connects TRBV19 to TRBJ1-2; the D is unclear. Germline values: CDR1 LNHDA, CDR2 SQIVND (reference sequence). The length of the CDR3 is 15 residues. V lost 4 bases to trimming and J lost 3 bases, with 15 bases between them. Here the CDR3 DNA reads TGTGCCAGTAGTAACCAGGTACTCGCGTACTATGGCTACACCTTC. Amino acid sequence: CASSNQVLAYYGYTF.